This T cell receptor beta chain was recovered during a study of cytomegalovirus exposure and HLA in healthy donors (dated by TCRdb to 2017 to 2019). For context, the study as a whole: An earlier analysis of approximately 640 of the donors reported 276 Gb of sequence data and some 120 million unique TCR beta sequences from 150 million to 200 million T cells. An early release that covered around 590 HLA-typed donors contained around 300 gigabases of sequencing data and tens of millions of unique TCR sequences. Among the approximately 420 genotyped donors, 75% to 90% belonged to the genetic ancestry cluster associated with self-reported Caucasian donors. The aim of the study was to test whether cataloging public T cell receptors could identify signatures of past pathogen exposure. Using immunosequencing, the study profiled T cell repertoires from about 620 subjects and related those repertoires to cytomegalovirus serostatus. A separate validation cohort of 100 to 150 different subjects was used in addition to the roughly 620-subject first cohort. To predict cytomegalovirus infection status, the study brought together high-throughput TCR immunosequencing, statistical association of individual TCRs with disease status, and machine learning. To study patterns of TCR occurrence, a later analysis re-analyzed previously published TCR beta repertoires from 700 or so donors and added high-resolution HLA genotyping. The later analysis used no new phenotypic data to find candidate immune exposures, relying instead on TCR beta sequences and their occurrence across donors. In an earlier analysis of 500 to 650 of the donors, high-throughput TCR beta sequencing was used to judge whether each TCR beta V gene segment behaved as functional or pseudogenic. Donor age, sex, ethnicity and CMV serostatus were compiled together with the repertoire data. A later genetic analysis took genome-wide SNP genotypes for about 65% of the roughly 670 donors and used that subset as a discovery cohort. Every repertoire in the discovery cohort had been generated on one and the same sequencing platform. Both class I and class II loci were covered by HLA typing, at four-digit resolution. The number of typed donors differed by locus: about 620-640 for A, B, C, DRB1 and DQB1; 500 to 550 for DQA1; fewer than 610 for DPA1; and roughly 470 for DPB1. Roughly 5 DR-DQ haplotypes were treated as single units for association and clustering because of strong linkage in the cohort. Among around 400 genotyped donors of the cohort, an average of approximately 250,000 unique TCR beta nucleotide sequences were sequenced per donor, about a sixth of them non-productive. Overall results and qualifications from the work: The sequencing pipeline was judged likely to have produced a cluster of highly shared sequence variants as a technical artifact. It was suggested by the authors that the approach could potentially be generalized to other disease states and immunological phenotypes. Because the 87-base-pair reads could not distinguish some IMGT-functional V segments, including TRBV6-2 and TRBV6-3, those segments were excluded. Cytomegalovirus status was reported to be diagnosed by the classifier with high specificity and sensitivity in both the original and validation cohorts. An earlier analysis of some 560 of the donors showed that most TCR beta V segments appeared in productive rearrangements either about 87% or about 30% of the time, which broadly matched IMGT annotations. When HLA alleles, especially DR and DQ, strongly co-occurred, attributing TCR associations to individual alleles was difficult. Most TCR sequences were seen in very few donors, while some public TCRs were found in many individuals. An association between a missense DCLRE1C variant and V-gene and J-gene trimming of TCR beta chains was found in a later genetic analysis and replicated in an independent cohort. Only TCR beta chains were sequenced in this cohort, and the absence of alpha or paired-chain data limited detectable features. A further reported finding was that TCR beta sequences accurately predicted the HLA-A and HLA-B alleles for most subjects in the first cohort. In a later analysis, HLA-associated TCR beta chains were found to be more clonally expanded and to have lower generation probabilities than equally common non-associated chains. In a later analysis, most CMV-associated TCR beta chains were found to appear HLA-restricted, with HLA associations seemingly driven largely by CMV exposure. In a later genetic analysis, fewer N-insertions in productive TCRs were reported among donors in an Asian-associated ancestry cluster than the roughly 700-donor mean. According to a later analysis, TCR association rates differed among HLA loci, with DRB1 alleles showing the most associated TCRs and HLA-C alleles showing the fewest. CMV serostatus was the only immune exposure information available for the cohort. HLA typing was unavailable for some donors at each locus, so association tests used only the typed subset. Presence/absence analyses assumed roughly uniform sequencing depth across donors, an assumption that may not hold. A later analysis reported that several top co-occurrence clusters appeared linked to parvovirus B19, influenza, CMV and Epstein-Barr virus. In the study, around 150 TCR beta chains were listed as associated with cytomegalovirus. Three of the identified cytomegalovirus-associated TCR beta chains were confirmed in vitro to be specific for cytomegalovirus antigens. Correlated functional status among segregating V segments might reflect linkage disequilibrium, but an unknown experimental factor could not be ruled out. A later analysis associated roughly 17,000 TCR beta sequences with specific HLA alleles at a false discovery rate of 0.05. The earlier analysis of approximately 560 of the donors excluded roughly 16 rarely observed V segments, including chromosome 9 orphons, because counts were too low.

The library was made by the immunoSEQ multiplex PCR assay. For the multiplex PCR, a mixture combining 60 forward primers for TCR Vbeta segments and 13 reverse primers for TCR Jbeta segments was used. Amplification of the CDR3 region of rearranged TCR beta genes was performed with a multiplex PCR assay on genomic DNA. On the Illumina HiSeq System, the amplified TCR beta libraries were sequenced as 87-base-pair reads. Per the source publication's procedure: A later analysis tallied 80 million to 95 million unique TCR beta chains across the 666 repertoires, and roughly 11 million of those chains were shared by two or more donors. Raw reads were error-corrected and collapsed into unique sequences by a nearest-neighbor algorithm in which closely related sequences were merged to remove PCR and sequencing errors. V, D and J gene segments were assigned by aligning CDR3 sequences to IMGT reference sequences. For a sequence to be retained, a match of at least six nucleotides was required to both a V gene segment and a J gene segment. A rearrangement counted as productive if the CDR3 had no stop codons and remained in frame with V and J, and every other rearrangement counted as non-productive. CDR3 was defined by IMGT convention, running from the second conserved V-encoded cysteine to the conserved J-encoded phenylalanine. Sequences without an unambiguous match to a single V gene segment were excluded from the earlier analysis of several hundred of the donors. An earlier analysis of just under 600 of the donors called V segments functional above 56.7% productive rearrangements and segregating when the between-donor standard deviation exceeded 5%. To diagnose cytomegalovirus status from the catalog of TCR beta chain sequences, a statistical classification framework was built. V and J gene assignment, in a later analysis, came from comparing TCR nucleotide sequences with IMGT/GENE-DB human TR gene sequences. The TCRdist pipeline was used in a later analysis to assign CDR3 sequences and most-parsimonious VDJ recombination scenarios. In a later analysis, each TCR beta chain was defined by its CDR3 amino acid sequence together with its V-gene family, and reads lacking a unique V-gene family were excluded. In a later analysis, approximately 590 highly shared, low-generation-probability nucleotide sequences were removed to address suspected cross-contamination and a sequencing artifact. In a later analysis, a clonal expansion index for each public chain was calculated from normalized within-repertoire ranks of inferred template counts. In a later analysis, generation probabilities were computed using a VDJ recombination model fitted to out-of-frame rearrangements, and the results were checked against IGoR. In a later analysis, TCR-TCR, TCR-HLA and TCR-CMV co-occurrence was scored with hypergeometric tests, and a repertoire-size bias correction was applied to TCR pairs. A later analysis estimated false discovery rates by permuting HLA or CMV assignments 20 times. In a later analysis, co-occurring TCRs were grouped with DBSCAN, and TCRdist sequence similarity was added when clustering was performed within HLA-allele-positive subsets. Co-occurrence clustering excluded repertoires with fewer than 30,000 or more than 120,000 public chains, plus five with anomalous nucleotide sharing. TCRdb provides this immuneACCESS table in a form limited to in-frame rearrangements. Some clones are lacking; in checked studies, under half of them reflect an unresolved V gene, and why the rest are absent is not known. V and J calls and clone size are given by that table; D and trimming were obtained from the DNA. For this sample the table gives some 50,000 clones, of which under 75% were detected only once. The ten biggest clones cover about 6% of the sample.

The germline V gene yields KGHSH for CDR1 and LQKENI for CDR2. At the junction V is shortened by 3 bases and J by 0 bases; bases outside the gene matches: 4. Inclusive of the bounding cysteine and phenylalanine, the CDR3 is 16 residues long. Only the CDR3 DNA is retained, 48 bases long and in frame from the first base. The cohort was made up of 650 to 700 healthy bone marrow donors. At the time of sampling, all cohort members were nominally healthy, though unrecorded immune exposures were likely present. The donor tested CMV seronegative, placing the donor among the 350 to 400 seronegative members of the cohort. Each donor provided a peripheral blood sample, and peripheral blood mononuclear cells were used for TCR beta sequencing. Genomic DNA extraction from the blood cell samples was performed with the Qiagen DNeasy Blood Extraction Kit. As for this clone: No antigen is known for it. Base qualities are not recorded, but no much larger clone differs from it by a single base.

The receptor was derived from a young man in good health and CMV-seronegative. The sample was PBMCs. In this chain, TRBV18 is recombined with TRBJ1-3, and TRBD1 aligns with 8 junction nucleotides. The CDR3 region: CASSPWDRYSGNTIYF. The DNA reads as follows: TGTGCCAGCTCACCGTGGGACAGGTACTCTGGAAACACCATATATTTT.